A selection of T cell receptor beta chains follows, all from one sample in a study of T-cell memory formation after mild COVID-19. TCRdb reanalysed the 5' RACE reads using MiXCR and keeps one entry per CDR3 protein. The sample yields a few hundred thousand distinct CDR3 sequences, approximately 25% seen once. What was sequenced was PBMCs or a T cell subset sorted from them (not recorded which). These receptor sequences come from an adult woman who had mild COVID-19 (a few samples of this study predate the infection). Cell type and time point are not known. The CDR3 runs from the conserved cysteine through the conserved F or W. The order of the fields is J gene, V gene, CDR3 protein.

>TRBJ1-1|TRBV12-3/TRBV12-4
CASSFSGATIKAFF
>TRBJ2-1|TRBV7-3
CASSSTRGPGNEQFF
>TRBJ1-2|TRBV30
CAWTQTPGLGYTF
>TRBJ2-7|TRBV4-2
CASSSSPGQGYYEQYF
>TRBJ2-1|TRBV7-9
CASSHRSGRAVREQFF
>TRBJ2-3|TRBV7-9
CASSLRGGRTDTQYF
>TRBJ2-5|TRBV10-3
CAISDRLQETQYF
>TRBJ1-5|TRBV6-2/TRBV6-3
CASSYGPTQHF
>TRBJ2-1|TRBV7-8
CASRQPGQGADEQFF
>TRBJ1-2|TRBV6-2/TRBV6-3
CASSSAGLYEGYTF
>TRBJ1-1|TRBV10-2
CASSGPGWAIEAFF
>TRBJ2-6|TRBV5-6
CASNGAGGPSGANVLTF
>TRBJ2-7|TRBV5-6
CASSLVVGYEQYF
>TRBJ2-1|TRBV30
CAWSETQLEQFF
>TRBJ1-1|TRBV10-3
CAISEGGLTGATEAFF
>TRBJ2-2|TRBV7-3
CASSLSGRGQGGELFF
>TRBJ2-6|TRBV27
CASSLGILSSGANVLTF
>TRBJ1-1|TRBV5-1
CASSLSDQTQAFF
>TRBJ1-1|TRBV6-5
CASCGPLNTEAFF
>TRBJ2-5|TRBV7-2
CASSFLPGGETQYF
>TRBJ1-2|TRBV7-8
CASSPHNYGYTF
>TRBJ2-7|TRBV18
CASSPDGTYEQYF
>TRBJ2-2|TRBV7-3
CASGSSNTGELFF
>TRBJ2-5|TRBV18
CASSPRPLEQPSQETQYF
>TRBJ2-1|TRBV7-2
CASSLSGTQAHEQFF
>TRBJ2-7|TRBV3-1
CASSQDFGTASYEQYF
>TRBJ1-1|TRBV7-2
CASSAKTVNTEAFF
>TRBJ2-2|TRBV12-3/TRBV12-4
CASSPGTGARNTGELFF
>TRBJ1-5|TRBV30
CAWRQGNNQPQHF
>TRBJ2-5|TRBV30
CAWSPEDYPRGETQYF
>TRBJ1-1|TRBV5-1
CASASQSTNTEAFF
>TRBJ2-3|TRBV7-9
CASSPAGLAGVVTQYF
>TRBJ1-6|TRBV11-2
CASSLVAGGSYNSPLHF
>TRBJ2-1|TRBV20-1
CSARETGGTLYNEQFF
>TRBJ2-3|TRBV15
CATSSNPSTDTQYF
>TRBJ2-1|TRBV3-1
CASSKTSGRSNEQFF
>TRBJ2-5|TRBV27
CASSSVVWVGETQYF
>TRBJ2-1|TRBV7-6
CASSFLAGVRYNEQFF
>TRBJ2-3|TRBV5-1
CASSLRDSTDTQYF
>TRBJ2-3|TRBV20-1
CSREAGDSDTQYF
>TRBJ2-7|TRBV4-3
CASSQDRAYEQYF
>TRBJ1-3|TRBV7-9
CASSSDNSGNTIYF
>TRBJ1-5|TRBV7-2
CASSPRQGTFLVEPQHF
>TRBJ1-5|TRBV18
CASSPDRGYRGYQPQHF
>TRBJ2-5|TRBV12-3/TRBV12-4
CASSTSGRPETQYF
>TRBJ2-7|TRBV20-1
CSALPRSSYEQYF
>TRBJ1-2|TRBV9
CASSVSTAPLGYTF
>TRBJ2-7|TRBV5-6
CASSAGTVGYEQYF
>TRBJ2-2|TRBV7-9
CASSLVLGTGTGELFF
>TRBJ2-1|TRBV5-1
CASSDPDSPGYNEQFF
>TRBJ2-2|TRBV20-1
CSAKVQYGELFF
>TRBJ1-1|TRBV30
CAWSVLGLSNTEAFF
>TRBJ2-5|TRBV19
CASSVTDQETQYF
>TRBJ2-7|TRBV30
CAWSVWGREQYF
>TRBJ1-1|TRBV29-1
CSVEFGQNTEAFF
>TRBJ2-3|TRBV20-1
CSARDLTGTSGRDTQYF
>TRBJ2-5|TRBV6-5
CASSPRPRETQYF
>TRBJ1-5|TRBV12-3/TRBV12-4
CAGVCRPYSNQPQHF
>TRBJ2-7|TRBV12-3/TRBV12-4
CASSFVEYYEQYF